These 22 T cell receptor beta chains share one sample of origin, sequenced in a study of beta chain features in type 1 diabetes. Investigators reverse transcribed all isolated RNA, so they sequenced expressed TCRB transcripts. TCRdb's table, derived via immunoSEQ multiplex PCR, lists solely in-frame clones and lacks some. The sample lists some 500,000 clones, about an eighth occurring once. The sequenced material came from naive CD4+ T cells from blood. All receptors come from a woman aged 18 to 35 in good health.

The chain joins TRBV19 to TRBJ2-2, with D possibly being TRBD1 or TRBD2 (5 bases each). Germline CDR1 is LNHDA and CDR2 is SQIVND (reference sequence). CDR3 length equals 17 residues. V lost 4 bases and J 5 bases, leaving 20 bases between the germline ends. Here the CDR3 DNA reads TGTGCCAGTAGTACGGATCCCCGGGACGCCTTAACCGGGGAGCTGTTTTTT. This sequence encodes CASSTDPRDALTGELFF. Combining the CDR3 with reference TRBV19 and TRBJ2-2 gives the whole variable domain DGGITQSPKYLFRKEGQNVTLSCEQNLNHDAMYWYRQDPGQGLRLIYYSQIVNDFQKGDIAEGYSVSREKKESFPLTVTSAQKNPTAFYLCASSTDPRDALTGELFFGEGSRLTVL.

The V and J genes are TRBV5-1 and TRBJ2-2, with D maybe TRBD2 (5 bases). The germline CDR1 and CDR2 sequences are SGHRS and YFSETQ. Trimming pared 3 bases from V and 3 bases from J, leaving 18 bases between. The CDR3 length is 17 residues. The DNA for the CDR3 is TGCGCCAGCAGCTCCAAGGTCTCCCGGGGATACACCGGGGAGCTGTTTTTT. Its protein product is CASSSKVSRGYTGELFF.

This clone was found a few times. The chain recombines TRBV4-3 with TRBJ2-1; no clear D. The CDR3 is 16 residues long. Germline CDR1 and CDR2: LGHNA and YSLEER. Trimming removed 3 bases at V and 0 bases at J, with 12 bases between. The CDR3 DNA reads as TGCGCCAGCAGCCACTTAGGGAAGAGCTCCTACAATGAGCAGTTCTTC. Translating it yields CASSHLGKSSYNEQFF.

This clone was recorded a few times. The chain carries TRBV5-1 and TRBJ2-3, with D possibly matching TRBD1 (5 bases). Per the germline V gene, CDR1 is SGHRS and CDR2 is YFSETQ. Trimming took 0 bases from V and 6 from J, leaving 11 bases between them. The CDR3 consists of 14 residues. This chain's CDR3 is CASSLVGEVDTQYF. In DNA, the CDR3 is TGCGCCAGCAGCTTGGTAGGGGAAGTGGATACGCAGTATTTT.

The V and J genes are TRBV4-3 and TRBJ2-3, with D unresolved. The CDR3 covers 15 residues. CDR1 is LGHNA, CDR2 YSLEER, per germline. The germline V and J ends were trimmed by 2 bases and 2 bases, with 11 bases remaining between them. In nucleotides, the CDR3 is TGCGCCAGCAGCCAACCACCGGCTGTCACAGATACGCAGTATTTT. Encoded protein: CASSQPPAVTDTQYF.

This clone was seen a handful of times. The CDR3 region is CASSSRGTEAFF. CDR3 DNA sequence: TGTGCCAGCAGCTCCAGAGGCACTGAAGCTTTCTTT. The rearrangement joins TRBV11-3 to TRBJ1-1; D gene unclear. The germline CDR1 and CDR2 sequences are SGHNT and YENEEA. The V gene lost 4 bases and the J gene lost 4 bases, with 7 bases spanning the gap. CDR3 length equals 12 residues.

The CDR3 spells CASSQRTSRGGGAKNIQYF. In nucleotides, the CDR3 is TGCGCCAGCAGCCAACGCACGAGTAGGGGAGGAGGTGCCAAAAACATTCAGTACTTC. The chain links TRBV4-3 to TRBJ2-4; a weak D match, TRBD2 (6 bases). Germline loops: CDR1 LGHNA, CDR2 YSLEER. The V gene lost 2 bases and the J gene lost 1 base, with 21 bases spanning the gap. The CDR3 has 19 residues.

This sequence joins TRBV27 and TRBJ2-5; 7 bases fit TRBD1. Looked up from germline, CDR1 is MNHEY and CDR2 is SMNVEV (reference sequence). This CDR3 has 16 amino acids. The J segment lost 0 bases and the V segment lost 4 bases, leaving 8 bases of the junction unmatched. CDR3 DNA: TGTGCCAGCAGTTCCGGGACAGTTTATTACCAAGAGACCCAGTACTTC. Encoded protein: CASSSGTVYYQETQYF.

The genes are TRBV7-8 and TRBJ2-7; possibly TRBD2 for D (6 bases). V gave up 5 bases and J gave up 0 bases, with 14 bases separating them. The CDR3 contains 15 residues. The germline CDR1 and CDR2 sequences are SGHVS and FQNEAQ. The CDR3 DNA follows: TGTGCCAGCAGCCGCGTGCGGGGTAGCTCCTACGAGCAGTACGTC. Translated: CASSRVRGSSYEQYV.

This clone was recorded a few times. Other nucleotide sequences from this sample produce the same CDR3. The chain has TRBV9 and TRBJ2-6; TRBD1 is a possible D gene (6 bases). CDR3 length equals 15 residues. Trimming removed 1 base from V and 5 bases from J, with 10 bases in between. Germline CDR1 SGDLS, CDR2 YYNGEE. DNA for the CDR3: TGTGCCAGCAGCGTACCAGGGGTGAGGGCCAACGTCCTGACTTTC. Its translation: CASSVPGVRANVLTF.

To note about this clone: Other DNA variants within this sample encode the same CDR3. CDR3 amino acids: CAWGTGAYEQYF. For the CDR3, the DNA is TGTGCCTGGGGGACGGGTGCCTACGAGCAGTACTTC. The chain uses TRBV30 and TRBJ2-7, with D possibly being TRBD1 or TRBD2 (5 bases each). V lost 5 bases and J lost 2, with 10 bases in between. The CDR3 extends over 12 amino acids. Germline V CDR1 and CDR2: GTSNPN, SVGIG (reference sequence).

This clone occurred a few times. The DNA for the CDR3 is TGTGCCAGCAGCTCCAGAAAGGGTGGAAACTATGGCTACACCTTC. It yields the protein CASSSRKGGNYGYTF. The rearrangement joins TRBV7-2 to TRBJ1-2; D is unclear. The germline gives CDR1 SGHTA, CDR2 FQGNSA. V shed 4 bases and J shed 2 bases, with 14 bases lying between them. CDR3 length equals 15 residues.

This clone was detected only a few times. The rearrangement uses TRBV7-9 and TRBJ1-1; D is undetermined. Germline CDR1 is SEHNR and CDR2 is FQNEAQ (reference sequence). This CDR3 has 12 amino acids. V was shortened by 4 bases and J by 4 bases, with 7 bases between the two germline ends. The CDR3 is CASSSRGTEAFF. For the CDR3, the DNA is TGTGCCAGCAGCTCCCGGGGCACTGAAGCTTTCTTT.

This rearrangement joins TRBV2 to TRBJ2-1; 9 bases are shared with TRBD2. Germline lookup yields CDR1 SNHLY and CDR2 FYNNEI. The V gene end was trimmed by 8 bases and the J gene end by 5 bases; junction bases not matched to a gene: 10. This CDR3 is built from 15 residues. The CDR3 sequence: CASPLSGRLNNEQFF. In DNA form, the CDR3 reads TGTGCCAGCCCTCTCAGCGGGAGGCTCAACAATGAGCAGTTCTTC.

The chain combines TRBV4-1 with TRBJ1-3; TRBD1 is a possible D gene (5 bases). The CDR3 has 17 residues. V shed 1 base and J shed 0 bases, with 13 bases lying between them. Germline loops: CDR1 MGHRA, CDR2 YSYEKL. The chain's CDR3 is CASSQGRDGSSGNTIYF. CDR3 in DNA: TGCGCCAGCAGCCAAGGCCGGGACGGAAGCTCTGGAAACACCATATATTTT.

A few counts support this clone. The chain uses TRBV7-9 and TRBJ1-1, with 8 nucleotides matching TRBD1. CDR3 length: 15 residues. V shed 5 bases and J 0 bases; nucleotides not matched to a gene: 5. In germline, CDR1 is SEHNR, CDR2 FQNEAQ (reference sequence). The CDR3 loop reads CASSMGDRLNTEAFF. The CDR3 DNA sequence: TGTGCCAGCAGCATGGGGGACAGGTTGAACACTGAAGCTTTCTTT.

V usage is TRBV15 and J usage is TRBJ2-5; D gene unclear. Trimming cost V 0 bases and J 4 bases, with 9 bases left between them. Germline V lookup: CDR1 LNHNV, CDR2 YYDKDF (reference sequence). The CDR3 contains 14 residues. CDR3 loop: CATSRDMALETQYF. The DNA for the CDR3 is TGTGCCACCAGCAGAGATATGGCCCTAGAGACCCAGTACTTC.

This clone turned up a few times. The gene calls are TRBV7-2 and TRBJ2-3, with TRBD1 matching over 9 bases. V lost 5 bases, J lost 3 bases, and 6 bases stayed unmatched. The germline V gene has CDR1 SGHTA and CDR2 FQGNSA. This CDR3 has 15 residues. CDR3 residues: CASSPQGARTDTQYF. The CDR3 DNA sequence: TGTGCCAGCAGCCCACAGGGGGCTAGAACAGATACGCAGTATTTT.

Only a few counts were recorded for this clone. The V gene is TRBV7-2, the J gene TRBJ2-3; unclear D gene. The CDR3 is 12 amino acids. The germline gives CDR1 SGHTA, CDR2 FQGNSA. V was pared by 8 bases and J by 3 bases, with 9 bases between. The CDR3 loop reads CASRRLTDTQYF. The CDR3 bases are TGTGCCAGCCGTCGACTGACAGATACGCAGTATTTT.

This clone was counted a few times. The rearrangement uses TRBV10-3 and TRBJ2-3; 7 bases map to TRBD1. This CDR3 spans 14 amino acids. J lost 0 bases, V lost 8 bases, and 5 bases had no gene match. Germline loops: CDR1 ENHRY, CDR2 SYGVKD. DNA for the CDR3: TGTGCCATCCGAGGACAGGCTAGCACAGATACGCAGTATTTT. Its protein is CAIRGQASTDTQYF.

The chain links TRBV2 to TRBJ1-5; 8 nucleotides match TRBD1. The CDR3 has 13 residues. Germline lookup yields CDR1 SNHLY and CDR2 FYNNEI. V lost 6 bases to trimming and J lost 5 bases; unmatched junction nucleotides: 3. The CDR3 bases are TGTGCCAGCAGAGGACAGGGACATCAGCCCCAGCATTTT. Translation: CASRGQGHQPQHF.

The CDR3 DNA is TGTGCCAGCAGCCAAGATCCGCTGAGACAGGGGGCAGATACGCAGTATTTT. Its protein product is CASSQDPLRQGADTQYF. The chain joins TRBV14 to TRBJ2-3; 9 nucleotides agree with TRBD1. CDR1 and CDR2 from the germline V gene are SGHDN and FVKESK. This CDR3 spans 17 amino acids. The V and J ends lost 0 bases and 4 bases, in that order; junction bases with no gene match: 8. The full variable domain, rest sourced from reference TRBV14 and TRBJ2-3, is EAGVTQFPSHSVIEKGQTVTLRCDPISGHDNLYWYRRVMGKEIKFLLHFVKESKQDESGMPNNRFLAERTGGTYSTLKVQPAELEDSGVYFCASSQDPLRQGADTQYFGPGTRLTVL.